Each of the 14 T cell receptor beta chains below was sequenced from the same sample in a study of blood T cell repertoires in COVID-19. TCRdb keeps only in-frame clones here, not all; method: immunoSEQ multiplex PCR. The sample has 95,000 to 100,000 clones, around 84% seen once. The sample consisted of peripheral blood. The receptors originated from a woman between 55 and 75 years old with acute or convalescent COVID-19.

V usage is TRBV7-8 and J usage is TRBJ2-1; D is perhaps TRBD2 (6 bases). The CDR3 totals 18 residues. The ends were cut back, 1 base at V and 4 bases at J, with 20 bases in the middle. Germline V gives CDR1 SGHVS, CDR2 FQNEAQ. CDR3 sequence reads: CASSLGSVTSKGYNEQFF. CDR3 sequence (DNA): TGTGCCAGCAGCTTAGGCTCGGTGACTAGTAAGGGATACAATGAGCAGTTCTTC.

The genes are TRBV5-6 and TRBJ1-2, with D unclear. The CDR3 loop spans 14 amino acids. The germline V gene encodes CDR1 SGHDT and CDR2 YYEEEE. Trimming took 0 bases from V and 5 from J, leaving 11 bases between them. In DNA, the CDR3 is TGTGCCAGCAGCTTGGGAGGGTCCTCTTATGGCTACACCTTC. This gives the protein CASSLGGSSYGYTF.

This sequence joins TRBV28 and TRBJ1-6; D uncertain. Germline loops: CDR1 MDHEN, CDR2 SYDVKM. V was trimmed by 3 bases and J by 6 bases, leaving 3 bases between them. The CDR3 loop spans 12 amino acids. DNA of the CDR3: TGTGCCAGCAGTTTCCTTAATTCACCCCTCCACTTT. Translating it yields CASSFLNSPLHF.

V is TRBV29-1 and J is TRBJ1-6, with 7 bases that match TRBD1. After removal of 8 bases from V and 5 bases from J, the junction contained 9 bases not matched to a gene. Germline CDR1 and CDR2: SQVTM and ANQGSEA. The CDR3 length is 14 residues. The CDR3 DNA sequence: TGCAGCTCCTACCCCGGGACAGATAATTCACCCCTCCACTTT. Translating it yields CSSYPGTDNSPLHF.

The CDR3 loop reads CASSPFGLAAYEQYF. The CDR3 bases are TGTGCCAGCAGCCCCTTCGGGCTAGCGGCCTACGAGCAGTACTTC. The chain joins TRBV5-4 to TRBJ2-7; 7 bases agree with TRBD2. CDR1 is SGHNT and CDR2 is YYREEE in the germline V gene (reference sequence). The CDR3 totals 15 residues. Unmatched junction bases numbered 9, after V lost 4 bases and J lost 2 bases.

The rearrangement joins TRBV3-1 (or the pseudogene TRBV3-2) to TRBJ1-1; D gene uncertain. Trimming shortened V by 3 bases and J by 1 base, and 9 bases separated the two germline ends. Germline V gene sequence: CDR1 LGHDT, CDR2 YNNKEL (reference sequence). This CDR3 has 14 residues. The CDR3 here is CASSQQLWNTEAFF. The CDR3 coding sequence is TGTGCCAGCAGCCAGCAACTCTGGAACACTGAAGCTTTCTTT.

V is TRBV9 and J is TRBJ1-1; perhaps TRBD1 as D (5 bases). This CDR3 has 14 amino acids. Germline CDR1 and CDR2: SGDLS and YYNGEE. With 0 bases removed from V and 5 bases from J, the gap between germline ends came to 11 bases. CDR3 residues: CASSVGQGFTEAFF. The DNA of the CDR3 is TGTGCCAGCAGCGTAGGCCAGGGATTTACTGAAGCTTTCTTT. Full variable domain (rest looked up from reference TRBV9 and TRBJ1-1): DSGVTQTPKHLITATGQRVTLRCSPRSGDLSVYWYQQSLDQGLQFLIQYYNGEERAKGNILERFSAQQFPDLHSELNLSSLELGDSALYFCASSVGQGFTEAFFGQGTRLTVV.

V and J are TRBV7-3 and TRBJ1-2; TRBD1 agrees at 8 bases. Looked up from germline, CDR1 is SGHTA and CDR2 is FQGTGA. V shed 5 bases, J shed 6 bases, and the junction held 5 bases outside the gene matches. CDR3 length: 13 amino acids. In nucleotides, the CDR3 is TGTGCCAGCAGCCCACAGGGGGGGGATGGCTACACCTTC. Its translation: CASSPQGGDGYTF.

The chain has TRBV10-1 and TRBJ2-3; TRBD2 aligns across 8 bases. This CDR3 contains 14 residues. Germline CDR1 WNHNN, CDR2 SYGVQD (reference sequence). Losses at the gene ends were 5 bases for V and 7 bases for J; bases not matched to a gene: 8. The CDR3 nucleotides read TGCGCCAGCAGTACCGGGACTAGTTGGAATACGCAGTATTTT. Its translation is CASSTGTSWNTQYF.

The chain is built from TRBV9 and TRBJ1-3; 7 positions match TRBD1. The ends lost 2 bases at V and 2 bases at J; junction bases unmatched: 4. The CDR3 loop spans 15 amino acids. Germline V lookup: CDR1 SGDLS, CDR2 YYNGEE. The DNA for the CDR3 is TGTGCCAGCAGCGTCGAGGGGGCGGCTGGAAACACCATATATTTT. It is translated as CASSVEGAAGNTIYF.

The J gene is TRBJ2-2, the V gene TRBV5-4; TRBD2 aligns across 9 bases. The CDR3 runs to 14 residues. Per germline, CDR1 SGHNT and CDR2 YYREEE (reference sequence). The V gene end was trimmed by 3 bases and the J gene end by 5 bases; junction bases not matched to a gene: 2. This chain's CDR3 is CASSSAGGTGELFF. In DNA form, the CDR3 reads TGTGCCAGCAGCTCTGCGGGAGGGACCGGGGAGCTGTTTTTT.

V gene TRBV9 combines with J gene TRBJ2-3; 10 positions match TRBD2. The V gene's germline CDR1 is SGDLS and CDR2 YYNGEE. V dropped 3 bases and J dropped 4; count of bases not matched to a gene: 8. The CDR3 is 16 amino acids. CDR3 bases: TGTGCCAGCAGCGAGACCGGGACTAGCGTGGCAGATACGCAGTATTTT. Its translation: CASSETGTSVADTQYF.

The chain carries TRBV11-2 and TRBJ1-1, with D perhaps matching TRBD1 (5 bases). CDR1 is SGHAT, CDR2 FQNNGV, per germline. This CDR3 contains 14 residues. Trimming cost V 0 bases and J 3 bases, with 8 bases left between them. CDR3 amino acids: CASSLEVRDTEAFF. As DNA, the CDR3 is TGTGCCAGCAGCTTAGAGGTCAGGGACACTGAAGCTTTCTTT. Full variable domain (remainder filled in from reference TRBV11-2 and TRBJ1-1): EAGVAQSPRYKIIEKRQSVAFWCNPISGHATLYWYQQILGQGPKLLIQFQNNGVVDDSQLPKDRFSAERLKGVDSTLKIQPAKLEDSAVYLCASSLEVRDTEAFFGQGTRLTVV.

This clone is termed medium-sized. The chain couples TRBV4-2 to TRBJ1-5; D is ambiguous. The CDR3 runs 16 residues. Trimming removed 0 bases from V and 7 bases from J, with 16 bases in between. Germline V CDR1 and CDR2: LGHNA, YNFKEQ. CDR3 nucleotides: TGTGCCAGCAGCCAAGAGGGAGGTCAGGTGTACCAGCCCCAGCATTTT. Amino acid sequence: CASSQEGGQVYQPQHF.